This is a list of T cell receptor beta chains from one sample in a study of control samples from healthy donors and cancer patients. Using immunoSEQ multiplex PCR, the repertoire was profiled, and TCRdb retains in-frame clones only, with some absent. The table shows 140,000 or so clones, with more than 85% occurring only once. Sequences were obtained from blood. The receptors shown here come from a young man in good health. CDR3s include the opening cysteine and the closing phenylalanine or tryptophan. The order of the fields is J gene, D gene, V gene, clone size, CDR3 protein, CDR3 DNA. D genes are given only for firm matches. For some rows the clone size is stated as once, few or many, or as a class when expanded; others skip it.

J gene: TRBJ1-6
D gene: -
V gene: TRBV27
clone size: -
CDR3 protein: CASSPGAAKGSYNSPLHF
CDR3 DNA: TGTGCCAGCAGTCCCGGAGCGGCGAAGGGGTCCTATAATTCACCCCTCCACTTT

J gene: TRBJ2-1
D gene: -
V gene: TRBV24-1
clone size: -
CDR3 protein: CATSDLALGSQQGTEQFF
CDR3 DNA: TGTGCCACCAGTGATTTGGCCCTTGGGTCCCAACAGGGAACTGAGCAGTTCTTC

J gene: TRBJ2-3
D gene: -
V gene: TRBV5-4
clone size: few
CDR3 protein: CASSQGTVLDTQYF
CDR3 DNA: TGTGCCAGCAGCCAGGGTACCGTTCTTGATACGCAGTATTTT

J gene: TRBJ2-2
D gene: TRBD1
V gene: TRBV27
clone size: few
CDR3 protein: CASHRDRGQGELFF
CDR3 DNA: TGTGCCAGCCACCGGGACAGGGGCCAAGGGGAGCTGTTTTTT

J gene: TRBJ2-1
D gene: TRBD1
V gene: TRBV11-2
clone size: -
CDR3 protein: CASSFGTGGNEQFF
CDR3 DNA: TGTGCCAGCAGCTTCGGGACAGGGGGGAATGAGCAGTTCTTC

J gene: TRBJ1-1
D gene: -
V gene: TRBV7-2
clone size: once
CDR3 protein: CASSYRGLNTEAFF
CDR3 DNA: TGTGCCAGCAGCTATAGGGGCCTGAACACTGAAGCTTTCTTT

J gene: TRBJ2-7
D gene: -
V gene: TRBV28
clone size: -
CDR3 protein: CASGEGDLKYF
CDR3 DNA: TGTGCCAGCGGTGAGGGGGACTTGAAGTACTTC

J gene: TRBJ1-4
D gene: TRBD1
V gene: TRBV24-1
clone size: -
CDR3 protein: CATSEPTGGYEKLFF
CDR3 DNA: TGTGCCACCAGTGAGCCCACAGGGGGCTATGAAAAACTGTTTTTT

J gene: TRBJ2-3
D gene: -
V gene: TRBV5-1
clone size: -
CDR3 protein: CASSLGGQVTQYF
CDR3 DNA: TGCGCCAGCAGCTTGGGGGGTCAGGTTACGCAGTATTTT

J gene: TRBJ1-2
D gene: -
V gene: TRBV6-5
clone size: -
CDR3 protein: CASSYSRVGGYTF
CDR3 DNA: TGTGCCAGCAGTTACTCCCGGGTTGGTGGCTACACCTTC

J gene: TRBJ1-6
D gene: -
V gene: TRBV7-9
clone size: once
CDR3 protein: CASSSSGALPSHNSPLHF
CDR3 DNA: TGTGCCAGCAGCTCAAGTGGGGCGCTTCCGTCCCATAATTCACCCCTCCACTTT

J gene: TRBJ1-2
D gene: -
V gene: TRBV5-4
clone size: -
CDR3 protein: CASSFLARNGYTF
CDR3 DNA: TGTGCCAGCAGCTTTCTCGCACGCAATGGCTACACCTTC

J gene: TRBJ2-5
D gene: -
V gene: TRBV2
clone size: once
CDR3 protein: CASRTFQETQYF
CDR3 DNA: TGTGCCAGCAGGACCTTCCAAGAGACCCAGTACTTC

J gene: TRBJ2-3
D gene: -
V gene: TRBV18
clone size: -
CDR3 protein: CASSPPPTGYTDTQYF
CDR3 DNA: TGTGCCAGCTCACCACCGCCCACTGGCTACACAGATACGCAGTATTTT

J gene: TRBJ1-5
D gene: -
V gene: TRBV7-2
clone size: -
CDR3 protein: CASSSKGGGNQPQHF
CDR3 DNA: TGTGCCAGCAGTTCCAAGGGTGGCGGCAATCAGCCCCAGCATTTT

J gene: TRBJ1-6
D gene: -
V gene: TRBV6-1
clone size: -
CDR3 protein: CASSEAESASPLHF
CDR3 DNA: TGTGCCAGCAGTGAAGCCGAGTCAGCCTCACCCCTCCACTTT

J gene: TRBJ2-2
D gene: -
V gene: TRBV10-3
clone size: once
CDR3 protein: CAIQDSANTGELFF
CDR3 DNA: TGTGCCATCCAGGACAGCGCGAACACCGGGGAGCTGTTTTTT

J gene: TRBJ2-3
D gene: TRBD2
V gene: TRBV28
clone size: -
CDR3 protein: CASTPPGLAPGDTQYF
CDR3 DNA: TGTGCCAGCACCCCGCCGGGACTAGCGCCGGGGGATACGCAGTATTTT

J gene: TRBJ1-5
D gene: TRBD1
V gene: TRBV19
clone size: -
CDR3 protein: CASSIDLGGGQGISNQPQHF
CDR3 DNA: TGTGCCAGTAGTATAGATCTAGGGGGCGGACAGGGAATTAGCAATCAGCCCCAGCATTTT

J gene: TRBJ1-2
D gene: TRBD1
V gene: TRBV12-3/TRBV12-4
clone size: -
CDR3 protein: CASSRRDRGHWTF
CDR3 DNA: TGTGCCAGCAGTCGCCGGGACAGGGGGCATTGGACCTTC

J gene: TRBJ2-3
D gene: -
V gene: TRBV25-1
clone size: -
CDR3 protein: CASSARGLAADTQYF
CDR3 DNA: TGTGCCAGCAGTGCCCGCGGACTGGCGGCAGATACGCAGTATTTT

J gene: TRBJ2-1
D gene: TRBD2
V gene: TRBV27
clone size: -
CDR3 protein: CASSPLEERGQFF
CDR3 DNA: TGTGCCAGCAGTCCACTTGAGGAGCGGGGGCAGTTCTTC

J gene: TRBJ1-5
D gene: -
V gene: TRBV19
clone size: -
CDR3 protein: CASSTALGQPQHF
CDR3 DNA: TGTGCCAGTAGTACCGCTTTGGGGCAGCCCCAGCATTTT

J gene: TRBJ1-1
D gene: -
V gene: TRBV30
clone size: -
CDR3 protein: CAWSLPGMNTEAFF
CDR3 DNA: TGTGCCTGGAGTTTGCCAGGGATGAACACTGAAGCTTTCTTT

J gene: TRBJ1-1
D gene: -
V gene: TRBV6-5
clone size: -
CDR3 protein: CASSYSNRAEAFF
CDR3 DNA: TGTGCCAGCAGTTACTCTAACAGGGCTGAAGCTTTCTTT

J gene: TRBJ2-1
D gene: -
V gene: TRBV9
clone size: -
CDR3 protein: CASSVVGVSYNEQFF
CDR3 DNA: TGTGCCAGCAGCGTAGTGGGGGTCTCCTACAATGAGCAGTTCTTC

J gene: TRBJ1-2
D gene: TRBD1
V gene: TRBV28
clone size: -
CDR3 protein: CASSSSRDRALEGYTF
CDR3 DNA: TGTGCCAGCAGTTCATCTAGGGACAGGGCCTTGGAGGGCTACACCTTC

J gene: TRBJ2-3
D gene: TRBD2
V gene: TRBV27
clone size: -
CDR3 protein: CASSLSASGGPSGTDTQYF
CDR3 DNA: TGTGCCAGCAGTTTAAGCGCTAGCGGGGGGCCCTCCGGCACAGATACGCAGTATTTT

J gene: TRBJ2-7
D gene: -
V gene: TRBV18
clone size: -
CDR3 protein: CASSLSDKASYEQYF
CDR3 DNA: TGTGCCAGCTCACTTTCCGACAAAGCAAGCTACGAGCAGTACTTC

J gene: TRBJ2-3
D gene: TRBD1
V gene: TRBV10-3
clone size: -
CDR3 protein: CAISELQGERTDTQYF
CDR3 DNA: TGTGCCATCAGTGAGCTACAGGGGGAAAGAACAGATACGCAGTATTTT

J gene: TRBJ2-2
D gene: TRBD2
V gene: TRBV27
clone size: -
CDR3 protein: CASSYFSGGIGELFF
CDR3 DNA: TGTGCCAGCAGTTATTTTAGCGGGGGGATCGGGGAGCTGTTTTTT

J gene: TRBJ1-4
D gene: -
V gene: TRBV12-3/TRBV12-4
clone size: -
CDR3 protein: CASSLAGMKLFF
CDR3 DNA: TGTGCCAGCAGTTTAGCAGGGATGAAACTGTTTTTT

J gene: TRBJ2-3
D gene: TRBD2
V gene: TRBV7-9
clone size: -
CDR3 protein: CASSLRLAGGMDTQYF
CDR3 DNA: TGTGCCAGCAGCTTAAGGCTAGCGGGGGGTATGGATACGCAGTATTTT

J gene: TRBJ2-7
D gene: -
V gene: TRBV7-9
clone size: -
CDR3 protein: CASSLSQGSAYEQYF
CDR3 DNA: TGTGCCAGCAGCTTAAGCCAGGGTAGTGCCTACGAGCAGTACTTC

J gene: TRBJ1-2
D gene: -
V gene: TRBV7-8
clone size: -
CDR3 protein: CASSLSGQPMSTF
CDR3 DNA: TGTGCCAGCAGCTTAAGCGGACAGCCCATGTCCACCTTC

J gene: TRBJ1-6
D gene: TRBD1
V gene: TRBV15
clone size: -
CDR3 protein: CATSSNRDRVSPLHF
CDR3 DNA: TGTGCCACCAGCAGCAACCGGGACAGGGTATCACCCCTCCACTTT

J gene: TRBJ1-3
D gene: -
V gene: TRBV2
clone size: -
CDR3 protein: CASSRRLDRLGAGNTIYF
CDR3 DNA: TGTGCCAGCAGTCGCCGGCTCGACAGGCTGGGGGCTGGAAACACCATATATTTT

J gene: TRBJ2-1
D gene: -
V gene: TRBV5-1
clone size: -
CDR3 protein: CASSLARTTRNEQFF
CDR3 DNA: TGCGCCAGCAGCTTGGCACGGACTACTCGGAATGAGCAGTTCTTC

J gene: TRBJ1-3
D gene: -
V gene: TRBV5-1
clone size: -
CDR3 protein: CASSLGSVRDTIYF
CDR3 DNA: TGCGCCAGCAGCTTGGGATCGGTGAGGGACACCATATATTTT

J gene: TRBJ2-5
D gene: TRBD2
V gene: TRBV7-6
clone size: -
CDR3 protein: CASSHRTSGEEETQYF
CDR3 DNA: TGTGCCAGCAGCCATCGGACTAGCGGGGAAGAAGAGACCCAGTACTTC

J gene: TRBJ1-4
D gene: -
V gene: TRBV5-1
clone size: -
CDR3 protein: CASSLEARAGEKLFF
CDR3 DNA: TGCGCCAGCAGCTTGGAGGCCAGGGCTGGAGAAAAACTGTTTTTT

J gene: TRBJ1-3
D gene: -
V gene: TRBV5-1
clone size: once
CDR3 protein: CASSSQTAFSGNTIYF
CDR3 DNA: TGCGCCAGCAGCTCACAGACGGCCTTCTCTGGAAACACCATATATTTT

J gene: TRBJ2-1
D gene: TRBD2
V gene: TRBV2
clone size: -
CDR3 protein: CASRVLAGGPSYNEQFF
CDR3 DNA: TGTGCCAGCAGGGTTCTAGCGGGGGGGCCCTCCTACAATGAGCAGTTCTTC

J gene: TRBJ1-2
D gene: -
V gene: TRBV27
clone size: -
CDR3 protein: CASSPDGAALRGYTF
CDR3 DNA: TGTGCCAGCAGTCCGGATGGGGCAGCCTTGCGTGGCTACACCTTC